A selection of T cell receptor beta chains follows, all from one sample in a study of blood T cell repertoires in COVID-19. TCRdb's copy holds only in-frame clones and misses some; the assay was immunoSEQ multiplex PCR. The sample consists of about 180,000 clones, more than 80% of them appearing once. The specimen was PBMCs or T cells enriched from blood (not recorded which). The receptor set was obtained from a man aged 35-49 years who had recovered from COVID-19. CDR3s include the opening cysteine and the closing phenylalanine or tryptophan. The D gene is left open where the match is weak. The listing skips clone size in some rows; elsewhere it reads once, few, many or a size class.

j_call clone_size d_call v_call cdr3_aa cdr3_nt
TRBJ1-3 once TRBD1 TRBV10-3 CAISESGTGSGNTIYF TGTGCCATCAGTGAGTCAGGGACAGGGAGCGGAAACACCATATATTTT
TRBJ1-4 - TRBD1 TRBV7-9 CASSSNRGLSNEKLFF TGTGCCAGCAGCTCGAACAGGGGTCTGAGTAATGAAAAACTGTTTTTT
TRBJ2-2 - TRBD1 TRBV11-3 CASSFGNRGQVNTGELFF TGTGCCAGCAGCTTCGGTAATCGGGGACAGGTGAACACCGGGGAGCTGTTTTTT
TRBJ1-5 - - TRBV7-8 CASSHRRNNQPQHF TGTGCCAGCAGTCACCGGAGGAACAATCAGCCCCAGCATTTT
TRBJ1-2 - - TRBV2 CASIAGGYGYTF TGTGCCAGCATTGCAGGAGGTTATGGCTACACCTTC
TRBJ1-6 - - TRBV2 CASVQVVDSPLHF TGTGCCAGCGTACAGGTCGTAGATTCACCCCTCCACTTT
TRBJ1-1 once - TRBV4-1 CASSQFPGFMNTEAFF TGCGCCAGCAGCCAATTCCCGGGTTTTATGAACACTGAAGCTTTCTTT
TRBJ2-1 - TRBD2 TRBV5-6 CASSQMGTSNEQFF TGTGCCAGCAGTCAGATGGGGACTAGCAATGAGCAGTTCTTC
TRBJ1-5 - TRBD1 TRBV12-5 CASGLVSWGQVNNQPQHF TGTGCTAGTGGTTTGGTATCTTGGGGACAGGTTAATAATCAGCCCCAGCATTTT
TRBJ1-1 - - TRBV2 CASSEVGRGTEAFF TGTGCCAGCAGTGAAGTGGGCAGGGGAACTGAAGCTTTCTTT
TRBJ1-5 - TRBD1 TRBV19 CASSPQDRNNQPQHF TGTGCCAGTAGTCCCCAGGACAGGAACAATCAGCCCCAGCATTTT
TRBJ2-2 few - TRBV9 CASSASSRGTNTGELFF TGTGCCAGCAGCGCCAGCTCTCGCGGGACGAACACCGGGGAGCTGTTTTTT
TRBJ1-2 few - TRBV24-1 CATSLGRDYGYTF TGTGCCACCAGTCTGGGGAGGGACTATGGCTACACCTTC
TRBJ1-2 - - TRBV2 CASSLQAGVDGYTF TGTGCCAGCAGTTTACAGGCTGGGGTTGATGGCTACACCTTC
TRBJ1-2 - - TRBV5-6 CASSLLANYGYTF TGTGCCAGCAGCTTGTTGGCCAACTATGGCTACACCTTC
TRBJ1-5 - - TRBV19 CASSIRFGDQQPQHF TGTGCCAGTAGTATTAGGTTCGGGGATCAACAGCCCCAGCATTTT
TRBJ2-2 - - TRBV1 CTSSQNSAEGGWTGELFF TGCACCAGCAGCCAAAACTCCGCAGAGGGCGGGTGGACCGGGGAGCTGTTTTTT
TRBJ2-7 - TRBD1 TRBV11-3 CASSLNTGGQYEQYF TGTGCCAGCAGCTTAAATACAGGGGGGCAATACGAGCAGTACTTC
TRBJ1-1 - TRBD1 TRBV5-1 CASSTRQGAEAFF TGCGCCAGCAGCACCCGACAGGGAGCTGAAGCTTTCTTT
TRBJ1-2 - - TRBV25-1 CASSDVGGSYGYTF TGTGCCAGCAGTGACGTTGGAGGGTCTTATGGCTACACCTTC
TRBJ2-1 - TRBD2 TRBV3-1/TRBV3-2 CASSQDRGVWQFF TGTGCCAGCAGCCAAGATCGGGGGGTTTGGCAGTTCTTC
TRBJ1-2 few - TRBV5-4 CASSSPVEGVGSGYTF TGTGCCAGCAGCTCCCCCGTTGAGGGAGTGGGCTCTGGCTACACCTTC
TRBJ1-2 - - TRBV14 CASSQVGLEGFGYTF TGTGCCAGCAGCCAAGTAGGGTTGGAGGGGTTCGGCTACACCTTC
TRBJ1-1 - TRBD1 TRBV4-1 CASSPRTGPSRSTEAFF TGCGCCAGCAGCCCAAGGACAGGGCCTAGTCGAAGCACTGAAGCTTTCTTT
TRBJ2-7 - - TRBV29-1 CSVEGGGGSYEQYF TGCAGCGTTGAAGGCGGAGGTGGGTCCTACGAGCAGTACTTC
TRBJ2-2 - - TRBV30 CAWGDSNTGELFF TGTGCCTGGGGGGACTCGAACACCGGGGAGCTGTTTTTT
TRBJ1-4 - TRBD1 TRBV5-4 CASSRQGGDEKLFF TGTGCCAGCAGCCGACAGGGGGGGGATGAAAAACTGTTTTTT
TRBJ2-2 few - TRBV7-3 CASRLTSGTGELFF TGTGCCAGCAGGTTAACTTCCGGGACCGGGGAGCTGTTTTTT
TRBJ1-4 - TRBD1 TRBV29-1 CSVWFRDRGEKLFF TGCAGCGTTTGGTTCAGGGACAGGGGAGAAAAACTGTTTTTT
TRBJ1-1 - - TRBV5-1 CASSLAQGLNTEAFF TGCGCCAGCAGCTTGGCCCAGGGATTGAACACTGAAGCTTTCTTT
TRBJ1-2 - - TRBV3-1/TRBV3-2 CASSQDTGNYGYTF TGTGCCAGCAGCCAAGATACAGGGAACTATGGCTACACCTTC
TRBJ2-5 - - TRBV7-9 CASSSRDGETQYF TGTGCCAGCAGCTCGAGGGATGGGGAGACCCAGTACTTC
TRBJ1-5 - - TRBV7-6 CASSLDAGRNQPQHF TGTGCCAGCAGCTTAGATGCAGGTCGGAATCAGCCCCAGCATTTT
TRBJ1-2 - TRBD1 TRBV7-9 CASSLETGGYYGYTF TGTGCCAGCAGCTTAGAGACAGGGGGCTACTATGGCTACACCTTC
TRBJ1-2 - - TRBV3-1/TRBV3-2 CASSLSIYGYTF TGTGCCAGCAGCCTTTCAATCTATGGCTACACCTTC
TRBJ2-2 - - TRBV5-1 CASSPYGQKNTGELFF TGCGCCAGCAGCCCCTACGGACAGAAGAACACCGGGGAGCTGTTTTTT
TRBJ2-7 - - TRBV12-3/TRBV12-4 CASSHSYEQYF TGTGCCAGCAGTCACTCCTACGAGCAGTACTTC
TRBJ2-7 once - TRBV28 CASESYGRPPVGEQYF TGTGCCAGCGAGAGCTACGGGAGACCACCGGTGGGCGAGCAGTACTTC
TRBJ1-2 - - TRBV2 CASSLTGQDGYTF TGTGCCAGCAGTTTAACAGGGCAGGATGGCTACACCTTC
TRBJ1-5 - - TRBV18 CASSPGQGIQPQHF TGTGCCAGCTCACCTGGGCAGGGGATTCAGCCCCAGCATTTT
TRBJ1-2 - - TRBV5-4 CASSRTANYGYTF TGTGCCAGCAGCCGGACTGCAAACTATGGCTACACCTTC
TRBJ1-5 - - TRBV5-6 CASSLIGQDNEPQHF TGTGCCAGCAGCTTGATCGGCCAGGATAATGAGCCCCAGCATTTT